Presented here are 22 T cell receptor beta chains from one specimen sequenced in a study of blood T cell repertoires in COVID-19. The data were produced by immunoSEQ multiplex PCR, yet TCRdb's version contains in-frame clones alone and is incomplete. The sample contains a few hundred thousand clones, about 90% of which appear only once. The sequencing input was peripheral blood. These receptors all come from a man older than 75 with acute or convalescent COVID-19.

The rearrangement links TRBV28 to TRBJ2-3; 8 positions match TRBD2. V was clipped by 7 bases and J by 2 bases; unmatched bases: 20. Germline lookup yields CDR1 MDHEN and CDR2 SYDVKM. CDR3 size: 19 residues. This chain's CDR3 is CASTRPGVLAGTFTDTQYF. As DNA, the CDR3 is TGTGCCAGCACTCGGCCTGGGGTTCTAGCGGGTACCTTCACAGATACGCAGTATTTT.

This clone was seen a single time. The rearrangement links TRBV18 to TRBJ2-1; 11 nucleotides line up with TRBD2. Germline V gene lookup returns CDR1 KGHSH and CDR2 LQKENI. V was clipped by 6 bases and J by 7 bases; unmatched bases: 5. CDR3 length equals 14 residues. The CDR3 coding sequence is TGTGCCAGCTCGATTAGCGGGAGGGAGAATGAGCAGTTCTTC. It encodes CASSISGRENEQFF.

This rearrangement joins TRBV7-2 to TRBJ1-1; 8 positions match TRBD1. The CDR3 loop spans 17 amino acids. The germline gives CDR1 SGHTA, CDR2 FQGNSA. V shed 6 bases and J 0 bases; nucleotides not matched to a gene: 12. This CDR3 reads CASRTAARGRLNTEAFF. The CDR3 DNA reads TGTGCCAGCAGGACGGCCGCCAGGGGGCGTTTGAACACTGAAGCTTTCTTT.

The chain couples TRBV5-1 to TRBJ1-6; TRBD1 aligns across 8 bases. Germline V gene sequence: CDR1 SGHRS, CDR2 YFSETQ. The CDR3 length is 18 residues. J lost 8 bases, V lost 0 bases, and 13 bases had no gene match. In DNA form, the CDR3 reads TGCGCCAGCAGCTTGGTTGGACAGGGAAGGGGATTTGATTCACCCCTCCACTTT. This encodes CASSLVGQGRGFDSPLHF.

V gene TRBV3-1 (or the pseudogene TRBV3-2) combines with J gene TRBJ1-1; 7 nucleotides line up with TRBD1. This CDR3 has 15 residues. Germline CDR1 reads LGHDT; CDR2 reads YNNKEL (reference sequence). V lost 1 base to trimming and J lost 11 bases; unmatched junction nucleotides: 13. The CDR3 coding sequence is TGTGCCAGCAGCCAAGCACGCCTGGGACAGATGAAGGCTTTCTTT. Translating it yields CASSQARLGQMKAFF.

The gene calls are TRBV29-1 and TRBJ2-3; D remains ambiguous. The CDR3 is 15 amino acids. Trimming cost V 3 bases and J 2 bases, with 15 bases left between them. The germline V gene encodes CDR1 SQVTM and CDR2 ANQGSEA. CDR3 protein: CSVDGFGVATDTQYF. CDR3 DNA: TGCAGCGTTGACGGGTTTGGCGTCGCCACAGATACGCAGTATTTT.

The V call is TRBV24-1, the J call TRBJ1-2; D possibly corresponds to TRBD1 (6 bases). V lost 12 bases to trimming and J lost 0 bases, with 16 bases between them. CDR1 is KGHDR and CDR2 is SFDVKD in the germline V gene. There are 14 residues in the CDR3. In DNA, the CDR3 is TGTGCCTCGGGGGGCTGCCGCCCTAACTATGGCTACACCTTC. This gives the protein CASGGCRPNYGYTF.

The chain combines TRBV4-3 with TRBJ1-2; D is perhaps TRBD1 (6 bases). The V gene's germline CDR1 is LGHNA and CDR2 YSLEER. The CDR3 sequence is 16 residues long. Trimming shortened V by 4 bases and J by 3 bases, and 18 bases separated the two germline ends. The CDR3 spells CASSLLGGAAHYGYTF. The CDR3, as DNA: TGCGCCAGCAGCCTCCTAGGGGGGGCCGCCCACTATGGCTACACCTTC.

The chain links TRBV6-2 or TRBV6-3 to TRBJ2-3; 13 bases are a match to TRBD2. V dropped 0 bases and J dropped 9; count of bases not matched to a gene: 9. The CDR3 covers 17 residues. CDR1 and CDR2 (germline): MNHEY, SVGEGT. The CDR3 coding sequence is TGTGCCAGCAGTTACTCTACTAGCGGGGGGGCCCTTCGCACGCAGTATTTT. This encodes CASSYSTSGGALRTQYF.

The chain is built from TRBV5-1 and TRBJ1-1, with TRBD1 as a possible D gene (6 bases). The germline gives CDR1 SGHRS, CDR2 YFSETQ. The CDR3 loop spans 16 amino acids. Trimming took off 4 bases at V and 0 bases at J, with 16 bases between the two ends. In nucleotides, the CDR3 is TGCGCCAGCAGCCCGATGACAGGAGAGTTGAACACTGAAGCTTTCTTT. It is translated as CASSPMTGELNTEAFF.

The V and J genes are TRBV15 and TRBJ2-1; perhaps TRBD1 as D (6 bases). V was cut by 1 base and J by 3 bases, with 10 bases left in between. Germline lookup yields CDR1 LNHNV and CDR2 YYDKDF (reference sequence). This CDR3 region has 15 residues. The CDR3 DNA follows: TGTGCCACCAGCAGAGCCCCGGACAGCTACAATGAGCAGTTCTTC. As protein: CATSRAPDSYNEQFF.

This chain connects TRBV5-6 to TRBJ1-5; 7 nucleotides match TRBD1. This CDR3 contains 14 residues. Germline V lookup: CDR1 SGHDT, CDR2 YYEEEE. With V trimmed by 4 bases and J by 7 bases, 8 bases remained unmatched. This CDR3 reads CASSLTGVVQPQHF. The CDR3 nucleotides are TGTGCCAGCAGCCTAACAGGGGTAGTACAGCCCCAGCATTTT.

V is TRBV29-1 and J is TRBJ1-1; TRBD1 is a possible D gene (5 bases). Between the trimmed V and J ends, which lost 0 bases and 5 bases, there was a span of 10 bases. This CDR3 has 13 amino acids. Per germline, CDR1 SQVTM and CDR2 ANQGSEA. CDR3 loop: CSVEESQGTEAFF. In nucleotides, the CDR3 is TGCAGCGTTGAAGAAAGTCAGGGAACTGAAGCTTTCTTT.

The rearrangement uses TRBV27 and TRBJ1-2, with TRBD1 matching 7 bases. This CDR3 has 13 residues. Germline trimming cut 7 bases from V and 3 bases from J; bases unmatched to any gene: 5. The germline CDR1 and CDR2 sequences are MNHEY and SMNVEV (reference sequence). The CDR3 loop reads CASKIGTDYGYTF. DNA for the CDR3: TGTGCCAGCAAAATTGGGACAGACTATGGCTACACCTTC.

This chain connects TRBV9 to TRBJ1-6; D is undetermined. CDR3 size: 18 residues. Trimming took 3 bases from V and 7 from J, leaving 23 bases between them. The germline CDR1 and CDR2 sequences are SGDLS and YYNGEE. CDR3 in amino acids: CASSATSGGSYLNSPLHF. The CDR3 coding sequence is TGTGCCAGCAGCGCAACAAGCGGCGGCAGCTATCTAAATTCACCCCTCCACTTT.

This clone was counted a few times. The J gene is TRBJ1-2, the V gene TRBV28, with 8 bases that match TRBD1. The V and J ends lost 6 bases and 2 bases, in that order; junction bases with no gene match: 5. This CDR3 comprises 14 residues. CDR1 MDHEN and CDR2 SYDVKM come from the germline V gene. In nucleotides, the CDR3 is TGTGCCAGCAGCTCGGGACAGGCGAACTATGGCTACACCTTC. Translating gives CASSSGQANYGYTF.

The gene calls are TRBV19 and TRBJ2-1; TRBD2 agrees at 7 bases. This CDR3 region has 14 residues. V lost 1 base and J lost 10; bases outside the gene matches: 7. Germline values: CDR1 LNHDA, CDR2 SQIVND (reference sequence). Written as DNA, the CDR3 is TGTGCCAGTAGTATAGTTACTAGCGTTGAAGAGCAGTTCTTC. It specifies CASSIVTSVEEQFF.

This rearrangement joins TRBV28 to TRBJ2-2, with D maybe TRBD1 (6 bases). From germline, CDR1 is MDHEN and CDR2 SYDVKM. Trimming took off 3 bases at V and 3 bases at J, with 8 bases between the two ends. The CDR3 totals 14 residues. The CDR3 DNA is TGTGCCAGCAGTTTGTGGACAGACACCGGGGAGCTGTTTTTT. Residues: CASSLWTDTGELFF. The entire variable domain, with the rest obtained from reference TRBV28 and TRBJ2-2, is as follows: DVKVTQSSRYLVKRTGEKVFLECVQDMDHENMFWYRQDPGLGLRLIYFSYDVKMKEKGDIPEGYSVSREKKERFSLILESASTNQTSMYLCASSLWTDTGELFFGEGSRLTVL.

The chain combines TRBV3-1 (or the pseudogene TRBV3-2) with TRBJ1-1; 7 nucleotides line up with TRBD1. The CDR3 has 15 residues. CDR1 is LGHDT, CDR2 YNNKEL, per germline (reference sequence). V was clipped by 3 bases and J by 1 base; unmatched bases: 5. DNA for the CDR3: TGTGCCAGCAGCCACCTGGGACAGAGGAACACTGAAGCTTTCTTT. Residues: CASSHLGQRNTEAFF.

The V gene is TRBV6-5, the J gene TRBJ2-7; perhaps TRBD2 as D (6 bases). The CDR3 runs 16 residues. V dropped 4 bases and J dropped 6 bases, with 22 bases sitting between them. Germline CDR1 MNHEY, CDR2 SVGAGI. CDR3 DNA sequence: TGTGCCAGCAGTTCCAATTGGGCGGGGACCAAGGGCGAGCAGTACTTC. Translating it yields CASSSNWAGTKGEQYF.

This CDR3 is CASREKRTSGREEQFF. As DNA, the CDR3 is TGTGCCAGCAGGGAGAAGAGGACTAGCGGGAGAGAGGAGCAGTTCTTC. V gene TRBV11-1 combines with J gene TRBJ2-1, with 13 bases that match TRBD2. CDR1 and CDR2 from the germline V gene are SGHAT and FQDESV (reference sequence). The CDR3 extends over 16 amino acids. Unmatched junction bases numbered 12, after V lost 6 bases and J lost 10 bases.

This clone was recorded once. The chain carries TRBV11-1 and TRBJ2-7, with 11 bases identical to TRBD2. Looked up from germline, CDR1 is SGHAT and CDR2 is FQDESV (reference sequence). With 5 bases clipped from V and 6 bases from J, the junction kept 9 bases outside the gene matches. The CDR3 has 15 residues. CDR3 region: CASSLGSGRAAEQYF. The CDR3 coding sequence is TGTGCCAGCAGCCTGGGTAGCGGGAGGGCCGCCGAGCAGTACTTC.